These 27 T cell receptor beta chains came from one sample sequenced in a study of CD4 T cells in relation to SARS-CoV-2 and coronaviruses. Only in-frame clones appear in the TCRdb table, and some are missing; sequencing was by immunoSEQ multiplex PCR. The profile shows about 24,000 clones, more than 65% of them singletons. The antigens these receptors bind are not known. CD4+ T cells from unexposed donors were obtained before the COVID-19 pandemic (2011-2018). The cells were cultured for approximately 10 days before CD4+ T cells were isolated. The sample comprised CD4+ T cells from PBMCs, cultured in vitro. These receptors originate from a human donor in good health.

This clone was observed a few times. The J gene is TRBJ2-2, the V gene TRBV27, with D possibly TRBD2 on 5 matching bases. Germline CDR1 reads MNHEY; CDR2 reads SMNVEV (reference sequence). Trimming took 2 bases from V and 0 from J, leaving 7 bases between them. The CDR3 totals 15 residues. As DNA, the CDR3 is TGTGCCAGCAGTTTACGGGGTACGAACACCGGGGAGCTGTTTTTT. Its protein product is CASSLRGTNTGELFF.

The chain links TRBV4-1 to TRBJ2-7; D is possibly TRBD2 (6 bases). Germline-derived CDR1 and CDR2 are MGHRA and YSYEKL. Trimming took off 0 bases at V and 0 bases at J, with 15 bases between the two ends. CDR3 size: 17 residues. CDR3 DNA: TGCGCCAGCAGCCAAGATTCGGGGGATAGCTTCTCCTACGAGCAGTACTTC. Amino acid sequence: CASSQDSGDSFSYEQYF.

This clone is categorized as large. This chain links TRBV6-5 with TRBJ2-7; D is unclear. With 0 bases removed from V and 6 bases from J, the gap between germline ends came to 15 bases. This CDR3 comprises 15 residues. CDR1 is MNHEY and CDR2 is SVGAGI in the germline V gene. This chain's CDR3 is CASSYSHPAVGEQYF. The DNA of the CDR3 is TGTGCCAGCAGTTACTCCCATCCGGCTGTCGGCGAGCAGTACTTC.

The rearrangement joins TRBV5-6 to TRBJ2-1, with 7 bases lining up with TRBD2. Trimming at V came to 7 bases and at J to 1 base, leaving 5 bases not matched to a gene. The CDR3 extends over 14 amino acids. Germline-derived CDR1 and CDR2 are SGHDT and YYEEEE. This CDR3 is CASGGSWSYNEQFF. The CDR3 region has the DNA TGTGCCAGCGGCGGGAGCTGGTCCTACAATGAGCAGTTCTTC.

The rearrangement uses TRBV19 and TRBJ2-7, with 7 bases fitting TRBD2. The CDR3 contains 15 residues. Germline V gene sequence: CDR1 LNHDA, CDR2 SQIVND (reference sequence). V was clipped by 11 bases and J by 7 bases; unmatched bases: 20. The CDR3 reads CASSTPGRGTGEQYF. In DNA, the CDR3 is TGTGCCTCCTCGACCCCGGGGAGGGGAACGGGAGAGCAGTACTTC.

This chain links TRBV27 with TRBJ1-6, with D uncertain. V dropped 5 bases and J dropped 8 bases, with 10 bases sitting between them. CDR3 length: 13 residues. Germline CDR1 and CDR2: MNHEY and SMNVEV (reference sequence). DNA for the CDR3: TGTGCCAGCAGTGGATATCCTGATTCACCCCTCCACTTT. The encoded protein is CASSGYPDSPLHF.

V and J are TRBV28 and TRBJ1-4; D may be TRBD1 (6 bases). The germline CDR1 and CDR2 sequences are MDHEN and SYDVKM. This CDR3 has 17 amino acids. V lost 2 bases and J lost 0, with 13 bases in between. Here the CDR3 reads CASSLTGTQATNEKLFF. CDR3 bases: TGTGCCAGCAGTTTAACCGGGACACAGGCAACTAATGAAAAACTGTTTTTT.

The chain joins TRBV7-6 to TRBJ2-1; 9 nucleotides agree with TRBD2. This CDR3 contains 16 residues. Per germline, CDR1 SGHVS and CDR2 FNYEAQ. With 1 base clipped from V and 3 bases from J, the junction kept 4 bases outside the gene matches. In DNA form, the CDR3 reads TGTGCCAGCAGCTTAGAGCCTAGCGGGAACTACAATGAGCAGTTCTTC. Its translation is CASSLEPSGNYNEQFF.

CDR3 in amino acids: CASSEDPPLNEQFF. Written as DNA, the CDR3 is TGTGCCAGCAGTGAAGACCCCCCACTTAATGAGCAGTTCTTC. The chain is built from TRBV25-1 and TRBJ2-1; D remains unclear. Germline lookup yields CDR1 MGHDK and CDR2 SYGVNS. This CDR3 region has 14 residues. The ends were cut back, 2 bases at V and 7 bases at J, with 12 bases in the middle.

This chain links TRBV6-5 with TRBJ1-3; unclear D gene. The CDR3 totals 15 residues. V lost 0 bases and J lost 0, with 6 bases in between. Per the germline V gene, CDR1 is MNHEY and CDR2 is SVGAGI. In nucleotides, the CDR3 is TGTGCCAGCAGTTACTCAGCTATCTCTGGAAACACCATATATTTT. It specifies CASSYSAISGNTIYF.

The J gene is TRBJ1-2, the V gene TRBV4-3; tentative D call: TRBD1 (6 bases). With 4 bases removed from V and 8 bases from J, the gap between germline ends came to 17 bases. The CDR3 covers 14 residues. Germline V gene data show CDR1 as LGHNA and CDR2 as YSLEER. The CDR3 nucleotides read TGCGCCAGCAGCCTAGACCAGGGGCATGGAGGCTACACCTTC. It translates to CASSLDQGHGGYTF.

The V call is TRBV5-5, the J call TRBJ1-1, with 7 bases aligning to TRBD1. Germline V gene sequence: CDR1 SGHKS, CDR2 YYEKEE (reference sequence). The CDR3 has 14 amino acids. J was trimmed by 3 bases and V by 5 bases; bases with no gene match: 7. The CDR3 sequence is CASSQTTGYTEAFF. CDR3 in DNA: TGTGCCAGCAGTCAAACGACAGGGTACACTGAAGCTTTCTTT.

The chain employs TRBV21-1 and TRBJ1-2. TRBV21-1 is a listed pseudogene. The CDR3 is 14 residues long. In DNA form, the CDR3 reads TGTGCCAGCAGCAAAACGGACCGCTCCTATGGCTACACCTTC. Translated, it gives CASSKTDRSYGYTF.

This chain joins TRBV5-6 and TRBJ2-7, with 7 bases lining up with TRBD2. This CDR3 has 15 amino acids. From germline, CDR1 is SGHDT and CDR2 YYEEEE. V shed 4 bases and J 3 bases; nucleotides not matched to a gene: 10. Here the CDR3 reads CASSGGVQRGYEQYF. The CDR3 DNA follows: TGTGCCAGCAGCGGGGGGGTTCAGAGGGGCTACGAGCAGTACTTC.

DNA for the CDR3: TGTGCCAGCAGTGCCGCGGGGGAATCATATGGCTACACCTTC. Its protein product is CASSAAGESYGYTF. The chain couples TRBV6-2 or TRBV6-3 to TRBJ1-2, with D tentatively TRBD1 (5 bases). V gave up 5 bases and J gave up 5 bases, with 15 bases separating them. Germline values: CDR1 MNHEY, CDR2 SVGEGT. CDR3 length equals 14 residues.

The V call is TRBV29-1, the J call TRBJ2-2, with D possibly matching TRBD1 (6 bases). The CDR3 runs to 13 residues. Germline CDR1 reads SQVTM; CDR2 reads ANQGSEA. The V end was cut by 3 bases, the J end by 5 bases, with 10 bases between. The CDR3 sequence is CSVDRGWTGELFF. CDR3 DNA: TGCAGCGTTGACAGGGGTTGGACCGGGGAGCTGTTTTTT.

This clone was found a few times. V and J are TRBV11-2 and TRBJ2-1; possibly TRBD2 for D (6 bases). The V end was cut by 6 bases, the J end by 6 bases, with 18 bases between. The CDR3 sequence is 15 residues long. CDR1 and CDR2 from the germline V gene are SGHAT and FQNNGV. The CDR3 coding sequence is TGTGCCAGCAGGTACGGTATCGTGGGAGGCAATGAGCAGTTCTTC. Amino acids: CASRYGIVGGNEQFF.

This chain uses TRBV6-2 or TRBV6-3 with TRBJ1-2; TRBD1 matches 7 bases. This CDR3 has 14 residues. Germline trimming cut 4 bases from V and 7 bases from J; bases unmatched to any gene: 9. Germline V gene data show CDR1 as MNHEY and CDR2 as SVGEGT. The CDR3 coding sequence is TGTGCCAGCAGTTCGCAACAGGGGAGAGGTGGCTACACCTTC. The encoded protein is CASSSQQGRGGYTF.

The chain uses TRBV5-1 and TRBJ2-3; no firm D call. Per germline, CDR1 SGHRS and CDR2 YFSETQ. Trimming took 2 bases from V and 2 from J, leaving 18 bases between them. The length of the CDR3 is 17 residues. The DNA for the CDR3 is TGCGCCAGCAGCTTCTCATGGGGTGTAGGCCACACAGATACGCAGTATTTT. Protein: CASSFSWGVGHTDTQYF.

This sequence joins TRBV10-1 and TRBJ2-1; D possibly corresponds to TRBD1 (5 bases). CDR3 length: 13 amino acids. Between the trimmed V and J ends, which lost 5 bases and 4 bases, there was a span of 9 bases. Germline CDR1 WNHNN, CDR2 SYGVQD (reference sequence). In DNA, the CDR3 is TGCGCCAGCAGTCCCAGGGTATACAATGAGCAGTTCTTC. The encoded protein is CASSPRVYNEQFF.

The chain joins TRBV29-1 to TRBJ1-4; 8 bases match TRBD1. CDR1 and CDR2 (germline): SQVTM, ANQGSEA. The CDR3 spans 13 residues. With 5 bases clipped from V and 7 bases from J, the junction kept 6 bases outside the gene matches. The CDR3 protein is CSVPGQGSEKLFF. CDR3 coding DNA: TGCAGCGTTCCTGGACAGGGAAGTGAAAAACTGTTTTTT.

This sequence joins TRBV5-1 and TRBJ2-5; tentatively, D is TRBD1 (5 bases). CDR1 SGHRS and CDR2 YFSETQ come from the germline V gene. With 4 bases removed from V and 1 base from J, the gap between germline ends came to 20 bases. The CDR3 has 17 amino acids. The CDR3: CASSHFAGISSQETQYF. The CDR3, as DNA: TGCGCCAGCAGCCATTTCGCAGGGATAAGCTCCCAAGAGACCCAGTACTTC.

The chain is built from TRBV9 and TRBJ2-3; perhaps TRBD1 as D (6 bases). The V end was cut by 9 bases, the J end by 0 bases, with 17 bases between. This CDR3 is 15 amino acids long. Germline assignment: CDR1 SGDLS and CDR2 YYNGEE. The CDR3 DNA is TGTGCCACCTCCCTTAGGGGGACGAGCACAGATACGCAGTATTTT. It encodes CATSLRGTSTDTQYF. Full variable domain (missing parts from reference TRBV9 and TRBJ2-3): DSGVTQTPKHLITATGQRVTLRCSPRSGDLSVYWYQQSLDQGLQFLIQYYNGEERAKGNILERFSAQQFPDLHSELNLSSLELGDSALYFCATSLRGTSTDTQYFGPGTRLTVL.

The chain has TRBV19 and TRBJ2-5; D is tentatively TRBD1 or TRBD2 (5 bases each). The CDR3 sequence is 13 residues long. Germline CDR1 reads LNHDA; CDR2 reads SQIVND (reference sequence). V was cut by 7 bases and J by 5 bases, with 14 bases left in between. CDR3 sequence (DNA): TGTGCCAGTATGGGGACCCCTGGGGAGACCCAGTACTTC. Its translation: CASMGTPGETQYF.

This clone appeared once. The V gene is TRBV9, the J gene TRBJ2-1; D is unclear. Trimming stripped 0 bases from V and 0 bases from J, with 7 bases between. The length of the CDR3 is 15 residues. Germline CDR1 SGDLS, CDR2 YYNGEE. CDR3 amino acids: CASSVDPSSYNEQFF. The CDR3 DNA follows: TGTGCCAGCAGCGTAGACCCGAGCTCCTACAATGAGCAGTTCTTC. The full variable domain, its missing parts supplied by reference TRBV9 and TRBJ2-1, is DSGVTQTPKHLITATGQRVTLRCSPRSGDLSVYWYQQSLDQGLQFLIQYYNGEERAKGNILERFSAQQFPDLHSELNLSSLELGDSALYFCASSVDPSSYNEQFFGPGTRLTVL.

The chain has TRBV5-1 and TRBJ2-1; 7 nucleotides align to TRBD2. The J segment lost 0 bases and the V segment lost 4 bases, leaving 7 bases of the junction unmatched. The germline gives CDR1 SGHRS, CDR2 YFSETQ. The CDR3 is 16 residues long. CDR3 bases: TGCGCCAGCAGCGCTACTAGCGCAAGCTCCTACAATGAGCAGTTCTTC. Its translation is CASSATSASSYNEQFF.

The gene calls are TRBV2 and TRBJ1-5; D might be TRBD1 (5 bases). The CDR3 sequence is 11 residues long. The germline gives CDR1 SNHLY, CDR2 FYNNEI. The V end was cut by 10 bases, the J end by 5 bases, with 9 bases between. This chain's CDR3 is CATGKDQPQHF. CDR3 nucleotide sequence: TGTGCCACAGGGAAGGATCAGCCCCAGCATTTT.